The 8 T cell receptor beta chains in this list originate from one sample, sequenced in a study of shared clonotypes between healthy human individuals. Clones were read by immunoSEQ multiplex PCR, and TCRdb kept only the in-frame ones, dropping some. The sample holds some 580,000 clones; more than 95% are singletons and the top ten take 0.057%. The specimen sequenced was naive CD4+ T cells sorted from blood. Sample subset: CD45RA+ positively selected. The receptors come from a woman aged 25 to 45 in good health.

The chain joins TRBV6-1 to TRBJ2-5; D remains ambiguous. The CDR3 covers 13 residues. Germline CDR1 MNHNS, CDR2 SASEGT. The V end lost 2 bases, the J end lost 7 bases, and 11 bases lay between the germline ends. DNA for the CDR3: TGTGCCAGCAGTGAACCCCGTCATGGGACCCAGTACTTC. It yields the protein CASSEPRHGTQYF.

This clone was observed a single time. The CDR3 is CASSYERTGNEQYF. In nucleotides, the CDR3 is TGTGCCAGCAGTTACGAACGGACAGGGAACGAGCAGTACTTC. The chain carries TRBV6-5 and TRBJ2-7; 8 bases agree with TRBD1. This CDR3 contains 14 residues. Germline CDR1 MNHEY, CDR2 SVGAGI. The V gene end was trimmed by 2 bases and the J gene end by 5 bases; junction bases not matched to a gene: 5.

The V and J genes are TRBV28 and TRBJ1-5; 9 bases are a match to TRBD1. The CDR3 spans 16 residues. Germline trimming cut 5 bases from V and 5 bases from J; bases unmatched to any gene: 10. Germline V gene data show CDR1 as MDHEN and CDR2 as SYDVKM. In DNA, the CDR3 is TGTGCCAGCAGTCGAGCGGACAGGGGCCGATATCAGCCCCAGCATTTT. It specifies CASSRADRGRYQPQHF.

The V and J genes are TRBV9 and TRBJ1-2; D is ambiguous. V shed 3 bases and J shed 4 bases, with 10 bases lying between them. Looked up from germline, CDR1 is SGDLS and CDR2 is YYNGEE. This CDR3 is built from 13 residues. The CDR3 sequence is CASSAITRYGYTF. The CDR3 DNA is TGTGCCAGCAGCGCCATCACGCGCTATGGCTACACCTTC.

The V and J genes are TRBV5-1 and TRBJ1-4; maybe TRBD1 (6 bases). V dropped 0 bases and J dropped 8 bases, with 14 bases sitting between them. Germline CDR1 is SGHRS and CDR2 is YFSETQ. The CDR3 is 15 amino acids. CDR3 sequence: CASSLAGRQDEKLFF. Written as DNA, the CDR3 is TGCGCCAGCAGCTTGGCCGGGAGACAGGACGAAAAACTGTTTTTT.

Written as DNA, the CDR3 is TGTGCCAGCTCACGACTCGGACAGGGAGGAGGGGACTATGGCTACACCTTC. Encoded protein: CASSRLGQGGGDYGYTF. The V gene is TRBV18, the J gene TRBJ1-2, with TRBD1 identical over 8 bases. After removal of 4 bases from V and 3 bases from J, the junction contained 13 bases not matched to a gene. The CDR3 contains 17 residues. Germline lookup yields CDR1 KGHSH and CDR2 LQKENI.

The chain is built from TRBV27 and TRBJ2-2; 14 positions match TRBD2. CDR1 and CDR2 from the germline V gene are MNHEY and SMNVEV (reference sequence). The length of the CDR3 is 18 residues. V gave up 6 bases and J gave up 4 bases; unmatched junction bases: 10. Here the CDR3 DNA reads TGTGCCAGCAGCCCACAGGGACTAGCGGGAGTATTCACCGGGGAGCTGTTTTTT. It translates to CASSPQGLAGVFTGELFF.

The genes are TRBV6-5 and TRBJ1-1; TRBD1 is a possible D gene (6 bases). The V end lost 6 bases, the J end lost 2 bases, and 13 bases lay between the germline ends. The CDR3 runs to 14 residues. Looked up from germline, CDR1 is MNHEY and CDR2 is SVGAGI. The CDR3 DNA reads as TGTGCCAGCAGGAACACAGGGACCAACACTGAAGCTTTCTTT. Translation gives CASRNTGTNTEAFF.